Here is one TCR beta chain with its context. What it binds is not known. On the day of bone marrow donation, the related graft donor provided peripheral blood. This record comes from a study of T cells after posttransplantation cyclophosphamide. General observations from the study: After PTCy, TRB diversity resembled that of CNI/methotrexate controls. TRB overlap between skin or GI tissue T cells and blood was limited.

The germline V and J ends were trimmed by 1 base and 0 bases, with 13 bases remaining between them. Germline V gene sequence: CDR1 LNHDA, CDR2 SQIVND (reference sequence). CDR3 size: 17 residues. Repertoires were generated with immunoSEQ multiplex PCR, while TCRdb's copy carries only in-frame clones and drops some. The sample consists of about 66,000 clones, about 94% of them appearing once. The sample taken for sequencing was PBMCs. V and J are TRBV19 and TRBJ1-3; a possible D gene is TRBD1 (6 bases). This TCR was recovered from a woman aged 30 to 39 in good health and a related stem cell transplant donor. This CDR3 reads CASSIGGTGPSGNTIYF. The CDR3, as DNA: TGTGCCAGTAGTATAGGGGGCACAGGGCCCTCTGGAAACACCATATATTTT.